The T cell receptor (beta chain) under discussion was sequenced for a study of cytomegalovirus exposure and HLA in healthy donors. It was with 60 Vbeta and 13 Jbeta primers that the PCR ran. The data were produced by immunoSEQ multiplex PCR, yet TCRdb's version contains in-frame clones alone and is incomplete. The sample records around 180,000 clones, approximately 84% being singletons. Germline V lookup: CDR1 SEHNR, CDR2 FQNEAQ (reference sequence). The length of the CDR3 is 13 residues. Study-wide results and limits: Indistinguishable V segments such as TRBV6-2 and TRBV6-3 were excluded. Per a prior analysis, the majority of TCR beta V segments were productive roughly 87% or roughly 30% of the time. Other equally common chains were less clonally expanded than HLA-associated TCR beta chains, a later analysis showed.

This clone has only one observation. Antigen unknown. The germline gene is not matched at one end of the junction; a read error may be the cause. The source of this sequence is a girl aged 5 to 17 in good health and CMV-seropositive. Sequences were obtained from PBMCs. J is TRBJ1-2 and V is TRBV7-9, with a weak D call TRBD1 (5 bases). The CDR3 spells CASSLEDNSGYTF. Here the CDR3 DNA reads TGTGCCAGCAGCTTAGAGGACAACTCTGGCTACACCTTC.